The T cell receptor (beta chain) described here comes from a study of PD-1 blockade in classical Hodgkin lymphoma. Germline V gives CDR1 SGHVS, CDR2 FNYEAQ. The CDR3 has 15 amino acids. Trimming took 2 bases from V and 6 from J; bases not matched to a gene: 7. Method: immunoSEQ multiplex PCR; TCRdb's copy keeps in-frame clones and lacks some. There are some 3,400 clones in the sample; roughly four fifths occur only once, and roughly 28% lies in the top ten. Documented time point: cycle 4 day 1 (C4D1), after 5 to 7 weeks of nivolumab. Each patient experienced a relapse that followed autologous stem cell transplantation, and brentuximab vedotin exposure varied. Magnetic negative selection, applied to thawed PBMCs, was used to isolate the CD8+ T cells. Each best response was a complete response, a partial response or progressive disease.

The sequencing here drew on CD8+ T cells from blood, taken before the fourth cycle of nivolumab. V and J are TRBV7-6 and TRBJ1-5; TRBD1 matches at 7 bases. This TCR was recovered from a human donor with classical Hodgkin lymphoma. The CDR3 protein is CASSLRQGGGQPQHF. The DNA for the CDR3 is TGTGCCAGCAGCTTAAGACAGGGAGGGGGTCAGCCCCAGCATTTT.